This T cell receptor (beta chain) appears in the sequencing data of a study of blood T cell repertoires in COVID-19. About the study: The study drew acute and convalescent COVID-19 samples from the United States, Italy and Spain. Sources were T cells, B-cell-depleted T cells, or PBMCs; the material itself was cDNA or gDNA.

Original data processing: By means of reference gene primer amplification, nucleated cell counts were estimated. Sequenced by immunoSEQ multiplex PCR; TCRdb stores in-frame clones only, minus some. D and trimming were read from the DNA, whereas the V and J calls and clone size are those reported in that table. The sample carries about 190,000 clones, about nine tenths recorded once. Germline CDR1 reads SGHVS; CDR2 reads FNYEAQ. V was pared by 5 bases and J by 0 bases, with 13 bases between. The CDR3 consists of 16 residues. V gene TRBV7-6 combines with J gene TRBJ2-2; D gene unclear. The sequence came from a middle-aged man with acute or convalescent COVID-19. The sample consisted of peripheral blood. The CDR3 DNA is TGTGCCAGCAGCCCACAGATCCCAGCGAACACCGGGGAGCTGTTTTTT. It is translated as CASSPQIPANTGELFF.